These T cell receptor beta chains were read from a single sample in a study of blood T cell repertoires in COVID-19. Method: immunoSEQ multiplex PCR; TCRdb's copy keeps in-frame clones and lacks some. The profile covers roughly 98,000 clones, with around 82% appearing a single time and 9.5% to 13% taken by the ten largest. Sequences were obtained from peripheral blood. The receptors were gathered from a man between 65 and 85 years old with active or convalescent COVID-19. The CDR3 runs from the conserved cysteine through the conserved F or W. Each record gives: clone size, J gene, D gene, V gene, CDR3 DNA, CDR3 protein. The D gene is left open where the match is weak. Not all rows give a size; the values are once, few, many and, for expanded clones, a class.

abundance: few
j_gene: TRBJ1-4
d_gene: .
v_gene: TRBV10-3
CDR3nt: TGTGCCATCAGTGAGTCGACGCGGGGGAAGAATGAAAAACTGTTTTTT
CDR3aa: CAISESTRGKNEKLFF

abundance: .
j_gene: TRBJ1-1
d_gene: .
v_gene: TRBV2
CDR3nt: TGTGCCAGCAGAAAGAAGCAGGTTTGGACTGAAGCTTTCTTT
CDR3aa: CASRKKQVWTEAFF

abundance: .
j_gene: TRBJ1-4
d_gene: .
v_gene: TRBV5-8
CDR3nt: TGTGCCAGCAGCTCCGGGGTAAATAATGAAAAACTGTTTTTT
CDR3aa: CASSSGVNNEKLFF

abundance: .
j_gene: TRBJ2-6
d_gene: .
v_gene: TRBV19
CDR3nt: TGTGCCAGTAGCGGGACAATTCAGTACTCTGGGGCCAACGTCCTGACTTTC
CDR3aa: CASSGTIQYSGANVLTF

abundance: .
j_gene: TRBJ2-1
d_gene: .
v_gene: TRBV27
CDR3nt: TGTGCCAGCAGTATCGGGGTAGTCAATGAGCAGTTCTTC
CDR3aa: CASSIGVVNEQFF

abundance: .
j_gene: TRBJ2-1
d_gene: .
v_gene: TRBV7-9
CDR3nt: TGTGCCAGCAGCGCCCGGGACATAGACTACAATGAGCAGTTCTTC
CDR3aa: CASSARDIDYNEQFF

abundance: .
j_gene: TRBJ1-1
d_gene: TRBD1
v_gene: TRBV3-1/TRBV3-2
CDR3nt: TGTGCCAGCAGCTTAGAGGCCAGGGGGTCTATTGAAGCTTTCTTT
CDR3aa: CASSLEARGSIEAFF

abundance: .
j_gene: TRBJ2-1
d_gene: .
v_gene: TRBV19
CDR3nt: TGTGCCAGTCAAGTATCAGGGGTGAGGGGTGAGCAGTTCTTC
CDR3aa: CASQVSGVRGEQFF

abundance: .
j_gene: TRBJ1-1
d_gene: .
v_gene: TRBV29-1
CDR3nt: TGCAGCGTAACAAGGGGGAACACTGAAGCTTTCTTT
CDR3aa: CSVTRGNTEAFF

abundance: .
j_gene: TRBJ2-7
d_gene: .
v_gene: TRBV19
CDR3nt: TGTGCCAGTAACCGAGGAGGGGGCACGGACGAGCAGTACTTC
CDR3aa: CASNRGGGTDEQYF

abundance: .
j_gene: TRBJ1-1
d_gene: .
v_gene: TRBV9
CDR3nt: TGTGCCAGCAAGATCGGACAGACGCATAACACTGAAGCTTTCTTT
CDR3aa: CASKIGQTHNTEAFF

abundance: .
j_gene: TRBJ1-2
d_gene: .
v_gene: TRBV30
CDR3nt: TGTGCCTGGAGTGTTCGGAGGGGAGGAGGCTACACCTTC
CDR3aa: CAWSVRRGGGYTF

abundance: .
j_gene: TRBJ2-2
d_gene: .
v_gene: TRBV7-3
CDR3nt: TGTGCCAGCAGCCCTGGTTGGGGGGGCTACACCGGGGAGCTGTTTTTT
CDR3aa: CASSPGWGGYTGELFF

abundance: .
j_gene: TRBJ2-1
d_gene: .
v_gene: TRBV11-3
CDR3nt: TGTGCCAGCAGCTTTGGGGCTTGGGATGAGCAGTTCTTC
CDR3aa: CASSFGAWDEQFF

abundance: .
j_gene: TRBJ2-3
d_gene: .
v_gene: TRBV27
CDR3nt: TGTGCCAGCAGTCCCCCGACTAGTTCTACGCAGTATTTT
CDR3aa: CASSPPTSSTQYF

abundance: .
j_gene: TRBJ2-1
d_gene: .
v_gene: TRBV5-4
CDR3nt: TGTGCCAGCAGCTTGTTTCCGGGGGAGCAGTTCTTC
CDR3aa: CASSLFPGEQFF

abundance: .
j_gene: TRBJ2-7
d_gene: TRBD1
v_gene: TRBV11-2
CDR3nt: TGTGCCAGCAGCTTATGGGACAGACCCCAGGACGAGCAGTACTTC
CDR3aa: CASSLWDRPQDEQYF

abundance: .
j_gene: TRBJ2-2
d_gene: .
v_gene: TRBV11-3
CDR3nt: TGTGCCAGCAGCTTAAGACAGGCGAACACCGGGGAGCTGTTTTTT
CDR3aa: CASSLRQANTGELFF

abundance: .
j_gene: TRBJ1-2
d_gene: .
v_gene: TRBV19
CDR3nt: TGTGCCAGTAGTGGGACACAGGGATCTGGCTATGGCTACACCTTC
CDR3aa: CASSGTQGSGYGYTF

abundance: few
j_gene: TRBJ2-7
d_gene: TRBD2
v_gene: TRBV10-2
CDR3nt: TGCGCCAGCAGCCCGACTAGCGGGGGGTCCTACGAGCAGTACTTC
CDR3aa: CASSPTSGGSYEQYF

abundance: .
j_gene: TRBJ1-2
d_gene: TRBD1
v_gene: TRBV10-3
CDR3nt: TGTGCCATCCAGAGTGGTGACAGGGTCTATGGCTACACCTTC
CDR3aa: CAIQSGDRVYGYTF

abundance: .
j_gene: TRBJ1-5
d_gene: .
v_gene: TRBV19
CDR3nt: TGTGCCAGTAGTATACAGGGAATCAATGGCAATCAGCCCCAGCATTTT
CDR3aa: CASSIQGINGNQPQHF

abundance: .
j_gene: TRBJ2-7
d_gene: TRBD1
v_gene: TRBV5-1
CDR3nt: TGCGCCAGCAGCTTGGAACGGACAGGGTATCACGAGCAGTACTTC
CDR3aa: CASSLERTGYHEQYF

abundance: .
j_gene: TRBJ2-5
d_gene: TRBD2
v_gene: TRBV14
CDR3nt: TGTGCCAGCAGCCATTTGAGGGGAGGGTCAGAGACCCAGTACTTC
CDR3aa: CASSHLRGGSETQYF

abundance: once
j_gene: TRBJ2-2
d_gene: .
v_gene: TRBV2
CDR3nt: TGTGCCAGCAGTGTCGGCAGGCAGAACACCGGGGAGCTGTTTTTT
CDR3aa: CASSVGRQNTGELFF

abundance: .
j_gene: TRBJ2-5
d_gene: .
v_gene: TRBV6-5
CDR3nt: TGTGCCAGCAGTTACGGGCAGCAAGAGACCCAGTACTTC
CDR3aa: CASSYGQQETQYF

abundance: .
j_gene: TRBJ2-2
d_gene: .
v_gene: TRBV5-1
CDR3nt: TGCGCCAGCAGCTTGGGGGGCAGAAACACCGGGGAGCTGTTTTTT
CDR3aa: CASSLGGRNTGELFF

abundance: .
j_gene: TRBJ2-7
d_gene: TRBD1
v_gene: TRBV2
CDR3nt: TGTGCCAGCCGACAGGGGGCGCGGGAGCAGTACTTC
CDR3aa: CASRQGAREQYF

abundance: few
j_gene: TRBJ2-5
d_gene: .
v_gene: TRBV5-6
CDR3nt: TGTGCCAGCAGCTTGAGAGCCGCCCAGTACTTC
CDR3aa: CASSLRAAQYF

abundance: once
j_gene: TRBJ1-1
d_gene: .
v_gene: TRBV6-5
CDR3nt: TGTGCCAGCAGTACAACCGAGAACACTGAAGCTTTCTTT
CDR3aa: CASSTTENTEAFF

abundance: few
j_gene: TRBJ1-1
d_gene: .
v_gene: TRBV18
CDR3nt: TGTGCCAGCTCACGCGAACAGGCCGACAACACTGAAGCTTTCTTT
CDR3aa: CASSREQADNTEAFF

abundance: once
j_gene: TRBJ1-2
d_gene: .
v_gene: TRBV3-1/TRBV3-2
CDR3nt: TGTGCCAGCAGCCCAGTACGGGGGGGTGGCTACACCTTC
CDR3aa: CASSPVRGGGYTF

abundance: .
j_gene: TRBJ1-3
d_gene: .
v_gene: TRBV18
CDR3nt: TGTGCCAGCTCAATCCCAGGCTCTGGAAACACCATATATTTT
CDR3aa: CASSIPGSGNTIYF

abundance: few
j_gene: TRBJ1-1
d_gene: TRBD1
v_gene: TRBV11-3
CDR3nt: TGTGCCAGCAGCTTAGAGACAGGGGGCCGCACTGAAGCTTTCTTT
CDR3aa: CASSLETGGRTEAFF

abundance: .
j_gene: TRBJ1-1
d_gene: .
v_gene: TRBV5-1
CDR3nt: TGCGCCAGCAGCCCACTGTCTGGACGGGAGGGTAAAGCTTTCTTT
CDR3aa: CASSPLSGREGKAFF

abundance: .
j_gene: TRBJ1-1
d_gene: TRBD1
v_gene: TRBV2
CDR3nt: TGTGCCAGCAGTCGACAGGGGACGAACACTGAAGCTTTCTTT
CDR3aa: CASSRQGTNTEAFF

abundance: once
j_gene: TRBJ2-2
d_gene: TRBD2
v_gene: TRBV5-6
CDR3nt: TGTGCCAGCAGCTTTCGTCCTAGCGGCCGTCCCGGGGAGCTGTTTTTT
CDR3aa: CASSFRPSGRPGELFF

abundance: .
j_gene: TRBJ1-4
d_gene: .
v_gene: TRBV5-6
CDR3nt: TGTGCCAGCAGCGCGAGGGCTGATGAAAAACTGTTTTTT
CDR3aa: CASSARADEKLFF

abundance: .
j_gene: TRBJ1-1
d_gene: TRBD1
v_gene: TRBV6-6
CDR3nt: TGTGCCGTTCAGACAGGGTGGAACACTGAAGCTTTCTTT
CDR3aa: CAVQTGWNTEAFF

abundance: .
j_gene: TRBJ2-1
d_gene: TRBD1
v_gene: TRBV18
CDR3nt: TGTGCCAGCTCACCACCGACGGGACAGGGCTCCCACAATGAGCAGTTCTTC
CDR3aa: CASSPPTGQGSHNEQFF

abundance: .
j_gene: TRBJ2-5
d_gene: .
v_gene: TRBV7-5
CDR3nt: TGTGCCAGAAGTCGCGACAGGGACGGGGAAGAGACCCAGTACTTC
CDR3aa: CARSRDRDGEETQYF

abundance: .
j_gene: TRBJ1-2
d_gene: TRBD1
v_gene: TRBV30
CDR3nt: TGTGCCTGGAGTGTCGACAGGGAATATGGCTACACCTTC
CDR3aa: CAWSVDREYGYTF

abundance: .
j_gene: TRBJ2-1
d_gene: TRBD2
v_gene: TRBV6-5
CDR3nt: TGTGCCAGCAGATTAGCGGGGGGCCCCCACAATGAGCAGTTCTTC
CDR3aa: CASRLAGGPHNEQFF

abundance: .
j_gene: TRBJ1-2
d_gene: TRBD1
v_gene: TRBV6-5
CDR3nt: TGTGCCAGCAGGACCGGGACAGGGGTTTATGGCTACACCTTC
CDR3aa: CASRTGTGVYGYTF

abundance: .
j_gene: TRBJ2-7
d_gene: TRBD1
v_gene: TRBV5-1
CDR3nt: TGCGCCAGCAGCTTGGACCACAGGGGCGAGCAGTACTTC
CDR3aa: CASSLDHRGEQYF

abundance: .
j_gene: TRBJ1-2
d_gene: TRBD1
v_gene: TRBV30
CDR3nt: TGTGCCTGGAGCCCGGGACAGGGCCATCACACCTTC
CDR3aa: CAWSPGQGHHTF

abundance: .
j_gene: TRBJ2-7
d_gene: .
v_gene: TRBV5-1
CDR3nt: TGCGCCAGCAGCTTAGGAGTCTCCTACGAGCAGTACTTC
CDR3aa: CASSLGVSYEQYF

abundance: few
j_gene: TRBJ1-2
d_gene: TRBD1
v_gene: TRBV2
CDR3nt: TGTGCCAGCAGAGCGCCAGGGGGATACTATGGCTACACCTTC
CDR3aa: CASRAPGGYYGYTF

abundance: .
j_gene: TRBJ2-3
d_gene: TRBD2
v_gene: TRBV5-1
CDR3nt: TGCGCCAGCAGCTTGGCTGGACTAGCGGGGGGAGATACGCAGTATTTT
CDR3aa: CASSLAGLAGGDTQYF

abundance: .
j_gene: TRBJ2-2
d_gene: .
v_gene: TRBV5-1
CDR3nt: TGCGCCAGCAGCTTGGGGGTCAGGGGCACCGGGGAGCTGTTTTTT
CDR3aa: CASSLGVRGTGELFF

abundance: .
j_gene: TRBJ2-7
d_gene: TRBD2
v_gene: TRBV14
CDR3nt: TGTGCCAGCAGCCATCGACGACTAGCACACGAGCAGTACTTC
CDR3aa: CASSHRRLAHEQYF

abundance: .
j_gene: TRBJ1-1
d_gene: TRBD1
v_gene: TRBV6-5
CDR3nt: TGTGCCAGCAGTTATCGCGGTCGACCGGGACAGGGTTCTTTCTTT
CDR3aa: CASSYRGRPGQGSFF